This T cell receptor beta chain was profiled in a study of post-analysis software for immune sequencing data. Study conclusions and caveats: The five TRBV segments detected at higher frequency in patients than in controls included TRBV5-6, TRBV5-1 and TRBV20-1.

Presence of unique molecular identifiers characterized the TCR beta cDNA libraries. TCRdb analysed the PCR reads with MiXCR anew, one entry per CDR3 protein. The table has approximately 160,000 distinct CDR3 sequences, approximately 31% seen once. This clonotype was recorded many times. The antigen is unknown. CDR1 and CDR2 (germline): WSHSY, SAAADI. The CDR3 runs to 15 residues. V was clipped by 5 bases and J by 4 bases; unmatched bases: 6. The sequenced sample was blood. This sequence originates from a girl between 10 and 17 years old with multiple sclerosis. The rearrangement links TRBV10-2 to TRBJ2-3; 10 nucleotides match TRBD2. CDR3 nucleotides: TGCGCCAGCAGTTCCGGGACTAGCGTCCCAGATACGCAGTATTTT. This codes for CASSSGTSVPDTQYF.